The rows below give T cell receptor beta chains drawn from one sample of a study of post-analysis software for immune sequencing data. In TCRdb, the PCR reads were re-called with MiXCR into one record per CDR3 protein. The sample holds some 890,000 distinct CDR3 sequences, roughly 58% seen once. Source material: blood. These receptors were collected from a girl under 18 with multiple sclerosis. The CDR3 runs from the conserved cysteine through the conserved F or W. A D gene is named only where the DNA matches it firmly. Some rows have no size entry. The others give once, few or many, or a class for an expanded clone.

d_call,clone_size,v_call,j_call,cdr3_nt,cdr3_aa
-,few,TRBV6-1,TRBJ2-2,TGTGCCAGCAGTGTTGAGCGCCTTAACACTGGGGAGCTGTTTTTT,CASSVERLNTGELFF
TRBD2,-,TRBV10-3,TRBJ2-7,TGTGCCATCAGTGGGCCAGCAGGGAGGGTCTACGAGCAGTACTTC,CAISGPAGRVYEQYF
TRBD2,-,TRBV5-1,TRBJ2-7,TGCGCCAGCAGCTTCTCGGGAGGGATCTCCGAGCAGTACTTC,CASSFSGGISEQYF
-,once,TRBV15,TRBJ2-1,TGTGCCACCAGCAGAGCGGGACCCTACAATGAGCAGTTCTTC,CATSRAGPYNEQFF
-,-,TRBV5-1,TRBJ2-4,TGCGCCAGCAGCTTGGAGTTTGGGGGGATAATAGCCAAAAACATTCAGTACTTC,CASSLEFGGIIAKNIQYF
TRBD2,-,TRBV29-1,TRBJ2-5,TGCAGCGTTGGGCTAGCGGGAGGGCGAAATGAGCAGTACTTC,CSVGLAGGRNEQYF
TRBD2,-,TRBV7-4,TRBJ2-1,TGTGCCAGCAGCCTCCCTGGGGTAGCGGGAGGCCCTACCTACAATGAGCAGTTCTTC,CASSLPGVAGGPTYNEQFF
-,few,TRBV7-2,TRBJ1-6,TGTGCCAGCGGTCTACTGCAGGGGCAGAATTCACCCCTCCACTTT,CASGLLQGQNSPLHF
-,-,TRBV20-1,TRBJ1-1,TGCAGTGCTAGAGTGCCCGCGGGGACTGAAGCTTTCTTT,CSARVPAGTEAFF
TRBD2,few,TRBV20-1,TRBJ2-7,TGCAGTGCTAGAGACCCGGGAGGGCCGGTAGCGCAGTACTTC,CSARDPGGPVAQYF
-,few,TRBV24-1,TRBJ2-7,TGTGCCACCAGTGATCCCTCCTACGAGCAGTACTTC,CATSDPSYEQYF
-,-,TRBV3-1,TRBJ2-1,TGTGCCAGCAGCCAAGATCTGGGCGGCAGGTCCTACAATGAGCAGTTCTTC,CASSQDLGGRSYNEQFF
-,few,TRBV6-5,TRBJ2-3,TGTGCCAGCAGTTACTCGTCGCCCGGGAGAGCGGGTTCAGATACGCAGTATTTT,CASSYSSPGRAGSDTQYF
TRBD1,-,TRBV11-2,TRBJ1-2,TGTGCCAGCAGCTCAACCGGGACAGGGAGACTCGTTAACTATGGCTACACCTTC,CASSSTGTGRLVNYGYTF
TRBD1,-,TRBV2,TRBJ1-5,TGTGCAGGGGGCGGGGGCAATCAGCCCCAGCATTTT,CAGGGGNQPQHF
TRBD2,few,TRBV10-3,TRBJ2-7,TGTGCCATCACCGGGGACGGGACTAGCGGGAGTCCCGGGGAGCAGTACTTC,CAITGDGTSGSPGEQYF
-,few,TRBV27,TRBJ1-2,TGTGCCAGCAGTTCCTTCTACAGGGCCTCTGGCTATGGCTACACCTTC,CASSSFYRASGYGYTF
TRBD2,few,TRBV29-1,TRBJ2-7,TGCAGCGTAAGGGCGGGAGATCGGCACGAGCAGTACTTC,CSVRAGDRHEQYF
-,few,TRBV20-1,TRBJ2-3,TGCAGTGCTAGGGGGTCCGGTGGAGCAGATACGCAGTATTTT,CSARGSGGADTQYF
-,-,TRBV7-9,TRBJ2-7,TGTGCCAGCGGCGCCCAGGGCCCGTATAGCTCCTACGAGCAGTACTTC,CASGAQGPYSSYEQYF
-,-,TRBV7-9,TRBJ1-6,TGTGCCAGCAGCTATAGGGACGTTAGTTCGACCCTCCACTTT,CASSYRDVSSTLHF
TRBD1,-,TRBV3-1,TRBJ1-2,TGTGCCAGCAGCCCGCAAAACAGGGGTGGCTACACCTTC,CASSPQNRGGYTF
TRBD1,once,TRBV12-3/TRBV12-4,TRBJ1-5,TGTGCCAGCAGCACCGGGACAGGGGTACATAGCAATCAGCCCCAGCATTTT,CASSTGTGVHSNQPQHF
TRBD2,few,TRBV20-1,TRBJ2-7,TGCAGTGCTAGCGGCCTAGCGGGAGGGCGAATCTACGAGCAGTACTTC,CSASGLAGGRIYEQYF
TRBD1,-,TRBV6-5,TRBJ1-2,TGTGCCAGCAGTTATTCCGGGACAGGGGGCTTTGGCTACACCTTC,CASSYSGTGGFGYTF
-,few,TRBV12-3/TRBV12-4,TRBJ2-7,TGTGCCAGCAGCGAAATGGGACCTCAATACTCCTACGAGCAGTACTTC,CASSEMGPQYSYEQYF
-,once,TRBV15,TRBJ1-5,TGTGCCACCAGCAGAGAAACGAGGGGCCAGCCCCAGCATTTT,CATSRETRGQPQHF
-,few,TRBV6-5,TRBJ2-5,TGTGCCAGCAGTTACGTAGCCTTCCAAGAGACCCAGTACTTC,CASSYVAFQETQYF
TRBD2,-,TRBV5-6,TRBJ2-7,TGTGCCAGCAGCTCTGAAGCGGGGGGAGCCTTCGAGCAGTACTTC,CASSSEAGGAFEQYF
-,-,TRBV25-1,TRBJ2-7,TGTGCCAGCAGTGAATATCCCTTTGGGGTACGCTCCTACGAGCAGTACTTC,CASSEYPFGVRSYEQYF
-,-,TRBV7-7,TRBJ1-1,TGTGCCAGCAGCCCCATTTTAGGGTACGAAGCTTTCTTT,CASSPILGYEAFF
TRBD2,few,TRBV2,TRBJ2-5,TGTGCCAGCAGTGAAGAACACACCGGACTAGCGGGAGAGACCCAGTACTTC,CASSEEHTGLAGETQYF
TRBD1,few,TRBV2,TRBJ2-7,TGTGCCAGCAGGACAAGACAGGGGTCCAACGAGCAGTACTTC,CASRTRQGSNEQYF
TRBD1,-,TRBV10-2,TRBJ2-2,TGCGCCAGCAGTGAGTCGGAGACAGGGGGATTCGTCGGGGAGCTGTTTTTT,CASSESETGGFVGELFF
-,-,TRBV12-5,TRBJ2-2,TGTGCTAGTGGGAAGGGCGCGGTCGGGGAGCTGTTTTTT,CASGKGAVGELFF
-,few,TRBV6-6,TRBJ2-4,TGTGCCAGCAGTCAAACAGGGGCCAAAAACATTCAGTACTTC,CASSQTGAKNIQYF
-,-,TRBV7-2,TRBJ2-5,TGTGCCAGCAGCTTAGCTGTGGGCGTTAGGGAGACCCAGTACTTC,CASSLAVGVRETQYF
TRBD1,-,TRBV5-1,TRBJ2-7,TGCGCCAGCATGAGGACAGGCGACTCCTACGAGCAGTACTTC,CASMRTGDSYEQYF
-,-,TRBV6-1,TRBJ1-1,TGTGCCACCACAACGGACAGGAACACTGAAGCTTTCTTT,CATTTDRNTEAFF
-,-,TRBV5-5,TRBJ2-3,TGTGCCAGCAGCTTGGCCTCCAGAAGCACAGATACGCAGTATTTT,CASSLASRSTDTQYF
-,-,TRBV20-1,TRBJ2-7,TGCAGTGCACCTGAAGGGGGGGACAGCTACGAGCAGTACTTC,CSAPEGGDSYEQYF
TRBD2,-,TRBV7-9,TRBJ2-5,TGTGCCAGCAGTCCAGGACTAGCGGGAGTGACCCAGTACTTC,CASSPGLAGVTQYF
TRBD2,-,TRBV3-1,TRBJ2-1,TGTGCCAGCAGCCAGGGTTCGGGAGGGGGGTACAATGAGCAGTTCTTC,CASSQGSGGGYNEQFF
-,-,TRBV5-1,TRBJ2-7,TGCGCCAGCAGCTACATTCCCCGGGACCCGAGCTCCTACGAGCAGTACTTC,CASSYIPRDPSSYEQYF
-,-,TRBV10-3,TRBJ1-1,TGTGCCCTCCGGGGTCAGGTGGGGACTGAAGCTTTCTTT,CALRGQVGTEAFF
TRBD1,-,TRBV29-1,TRBJ2-7,TGCAGCGTTAAAACGGACAGGGCCTACGAGCAGTACTTC,CSVKTDRAYEQYF
TRBD1,-,TRBV20-1,TRBJ1-5,TGCAGTGCCGAGACAGGGCGGGGGTGGCAGCCCCAGCATTTT,CSAETGRGWQPQHF
-,-,TRBV5-1,TRBJ2-5,TGCGCCAGCAGCTGGAGAACAGACTATCAAGAGACCCAGTACTTC,CASSWRTDYQETQYF
TRBD1,-,TRBV25-1,TRBJ1-2,TGTGCCAGCACGCAGGGGGATAACTATGGCTACACCTTC,CASTQGDNYGYTF
-,-,TRBV20-1,TRBJ2-5,TGCAGTGCCACTGTCCCCCATGGGGGGCGGGAGACCCAGTACTTC,CSATVPHGGRETQYF
TRBD2,-,TRBV29-1,TRBJ2-7,TGCAGCGTTGTAGTAAGTGGGGAGGGGACCTTATACGAGCAGTACTTC,CSVVVSGEGTLYEQYF